This T cell receptor beta chain was recovered during a study of blood T cell repertoires in COVID-19. As handled by the study authors: The assay estimated nucleated cells by amplifying reference gene primers. Using immunoSEQ multiplex PCR, the repertoire was profiled, and TCRdb retains in-frame clones only, with some absent. The V and J calls and clone size are taken from that table; D and trimming were inferred from the DNA. The data show about 270,000 clones, 80% to 90% seen once. V was clipped by 2 bases and J by 4 bases; unmatched bases: 5. Germline CDR1 reads MNHEY; CDR2 reads SMNVEV (reference sequence). This CDR3 has 15 residues.

The rearrangement links TRBV27 to TRBJ1-3; TRBD1 matches 7 bases. The sequence was obtained from a woman aged 45-60 years with acute or convalescent COVID-19. The sample taken for sequencing was peripheral blood. CDR3 bases: TGTGCCAGCAGTTTAAAAGGGGGCGGAGGAAACACCATATATTTT. This codes for CASSLKGGGGNTIYF.